This note documents a single T cell receptor beta chain sequence. What it binds is not known. This entry belongs to a study of T cell responses to AZD1222 COVID-19 vaccine. Overall study results and limits: Along spike, vaccine-associated CD4 TCRs were found throughout, with dominance at 160-218 and 743-854. Among the donors, most were white British and more were female, and clonal diversity was possibly underestimated. Vaccination with two AZD1222 doses was followed by a rise in Spike-specific TCR breadth and depth. Baseline seropositivity characterized only six AZD1222 recipients.

CDR1 is KGHSH and CDR2 is LQKENI in the germline V gene. This CDR3 is 15 amino acids long. With V trimmed by 3 bases and J by 0 bases, 4 bases remained unmatched. The repertoire was sequenced with immunoSEQ multiplex PCR; TCRdb's copy has only in-frame clones and lacks some. The sample has around 120,000 clones; around 93% are singletons. The material was peripheral blood, obtained 28 days after the second AZD1222 dose. The clonotype comes from an adult who received the AZD1222 COVID-19 vaccine. This chain links TRBV18 with TRBJ2-7, with TRBD1 matching over 8 bases. The CDR3 sequence: CASSPRTGSSYEQYF. Written as DNA, the CDR3 is TGTGCCAGCTCACCCCGGACAGGGAGCTCCTACGAGCAGTACTTC.